The 9 T cell receptor beta chains below come from one sample, sequenced in a study of OX40 agonist ivuxolimab in advanced cancers. Receptors were amplified or captured by the immunoSEQ multiplex PCR assay. TCRdb took over this immuneACCESS table, retaining in-frame rearrangements with V and J assigned. Such tables are incomplete; in checked studies, under half of the missing clones stem from an unresolved V gene, and the remainder is unexplained. The sample table lists tens of thousands of clones, 80% to 85% of them with a count of one. The ten largest clonotypes hold roughly 10% of the sample. Here the sequenced sample was CD4+ or CD8+ T cells sorted from blood, taken in a trial of the OX40 agonist ivuxolimab. These TCRs come from an adult with an advanced solid tumor such as melanoma, head and neck, liver or kidney cancer.

This rearrangement joins TRBV5-4 to TRBJ1-1, with D possibly being TRBD1 (5 bases). This CDR3 has 15 residues. Trimming pared 5 bases from V and 0 bases from J, leaving 14 bases between. CDR1 is SGHNT and CDR2 is YYREEE in the germline V gene (reference sequence). The CDR3 reads CASRSGTDMNTEAFF. CDR3 sequence (DNA): TGTGCCAGCAGGTCCGGGACGGATATGAACACTGAAGCTTTCTTT.

This clone has more than one count but fewer than ten. This chain joins TRBV21-1 and TRBJ1-2; the table's D call of TRBD1 was not tested on the DNA. TRBV21-1 is a known pseudogene. The CDR3 is made up of 14 amino acids. CDR3 nucleotides: TGTGCCAGCAGCAAAGAGGGACATAACTATGGCTACACCTTC. It translates to CASSKEGHNYGYTF.

This chain links TRBV2 with TRBJ2-2; possible D gene TRBD1, 6 bases. The CDR3 length is 15 residues. V lost 5 bases, J lost 1 base, and 11 bases lay in between. The germline V gene has CDR1 SNHLY and CDR2 FYNNEI. The CDR3 spells CASSPETGNTGELFF. The CDR3 DNA follows: TGTGCCAGCAGTCCCGAGACAGGGAACACCGGGGAGCTGTTTTTT.

With respect to this clone: The sample contains more than one DNA sequence encoding this CDR3. The J gene is TRBJ1-1, the V gene TRBV7-3, with D uncertain. The germline V gene has CDR1 SGHTA and CDR2 FQGTGA. The CDR3 has 13 residues. The germline V and J ends were trimmed by 6 bases and 0 bases, with 8 bases remaining between them. Written as DNA, the CDR3 is TGTGCCAGCAGTTTACAGCTGAACACTGAAGCTTTCTTT. This sequence encodes CASSLQLNTEAFF.

This clone was observed a few times. The chain recombines TRBV29-1 with TRBJ1-2, with 10 positions matching TRBD1. The germline gives CDR1 SQVTM, CDR2 ANQGSEA. CDR3 length: 13 residues. The J segment lost 4 bases and the V segment lost 8 bases, leaving 7 bases of the junction unmatched. For the CDR3, the DNA is TGCAGCACTTCGGGACAGGGGATCTATGGCTACACCTTC. Its translation is CSTSGQGIYGYTF.

This rearrangement joins TRBV28 to TRBJ2-7; no definite D call. The CDR3 spans 13 residues. Germline V gene lookup returns CDR1 MDHEN and CDR2 SYDVKM. The V and J ends lost 3 bases and 3 bases respectively, with 9 bases between them. This CDR3 is CASSFANYYEQYF. The CDR3 nucleotides are TGTGCCAGCAGTTTCGCTAATTACTACGAGCAGTACTTC.

This clone has only one observation. This chain connects TRBV7-2 to TRBJ2-3; no firm D call. Germline V gene sequence: CDR1 SGHTA, CDR2 FQGNSA. The CDR3 runs 13 residues. V gave up 2 bases and J gave up 6 bases, with 9 bases separating them. The chain's CDR3 is CASSLLLSDTQYF. The CDR3 DNA reads TGTGCCAGCAGCTTATTGCTGTCGGATACGCAGTATTTT.

The chain has TRBV30 and TRBJ2-2; 7 bases fit TRBD1. The trim removed 2 bases at V and 6 bases at J, leaving 9 bases unmatched. CDR3 length equals 15 residues. The germline gives CDR1 GTSNPN, CDR2 SVGIG (reference sequence). The CDR3 bases are TGTGCCTGGAGTTACAACAGGGGTTTCGCCGGGGAGCTGTTTTTT. Translating gives CAWSYNRGFAGELFF.

The chain couples TRBV10-3 to TRBJ1-1; D is unresolved. The CDR3 runs to 13 residues. V lost 10 bases and J lost 0, with 12 bases in between. The germline V gene has CDR1 ENHRY and CDR2 SYGVKD. The chain's CDR3 is CATNGGMNTEAFF. The CDR3 nucleotides read TGTGCCACAAATGGCGGAATGAACACTGAAGCTTTCTTT.